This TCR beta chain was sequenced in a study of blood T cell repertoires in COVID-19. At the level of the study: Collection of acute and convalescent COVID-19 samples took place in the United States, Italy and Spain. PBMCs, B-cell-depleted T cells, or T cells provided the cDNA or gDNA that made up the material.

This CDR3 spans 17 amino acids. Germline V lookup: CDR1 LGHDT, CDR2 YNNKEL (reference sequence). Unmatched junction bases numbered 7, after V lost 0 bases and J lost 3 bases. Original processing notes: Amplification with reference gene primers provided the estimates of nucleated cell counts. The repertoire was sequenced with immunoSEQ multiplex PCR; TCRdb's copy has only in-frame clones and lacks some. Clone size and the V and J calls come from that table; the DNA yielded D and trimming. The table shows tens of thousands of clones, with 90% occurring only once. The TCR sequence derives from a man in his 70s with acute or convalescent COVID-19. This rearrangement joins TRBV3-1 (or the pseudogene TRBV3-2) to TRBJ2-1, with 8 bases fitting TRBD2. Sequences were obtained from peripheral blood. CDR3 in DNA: TGTGCCAGCAGCCAAGATAGTGGGCGGGGGGTCTACAATGAGCAGTTCTTC. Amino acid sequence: CASSQDSGRGVYNEQFF.